This T cell receptor beta chain appears in the sequencing data of a study of CXCR3-negative and CXCR3-positive naive CD8 T cells. Findings and limits, study-wide: Comparison of naive cells showed more hydrophobic TRB CDR3s in CXCR3-positive than in CXCR3-negative naive cells.

Remarks on this clonotype: Its antigen is undetermined.

The CDR3 totals 15 residues. Each TRB cDNA library was prepared by 5' RACE (with UMI labels). Using the 5' RACE reads, TCRdb records one entry per CDR3 protein without DNA. This table holds some 150,000 distinct CDR3 sequences. Sequencing was done on a sample of naive CXCR3+ CD8+ T cells from blood. The subset denotes: CD45RO-CCR7+CD27+CD95- naive CD8+ T cells expressing CXCR3 (TNR3+). The TCR originated in a human donor in good health. Some clones in this sample may be carry-over from other donors' samples. The chain is built from TRBV12-3 or TRBV12-4 and TRBJ1-2. The CDR3 sequence: CASMGPAGHDYGYTF.